Each of the 22 T cell receptor beta chains below was sequenced from the same sample in a study of shared clonotypes between healthy human individuals. The protocol was immunoSEQ multiplex PCR, while the TCRdb copy is restricted to in-frame clones and leaves out a portion. The sample has about 2.3 million clones, 90% to 95% seen once. Material for sequencing was naive CD4+ T cells from PBMCs. Subset meaning: CD45RA+ positively selected. These receptors were obtained from a man aged 18 to 30 in good health. Some clones in this sample may be carry-over from other donors' samples.

The J gene is TRBJ2-6, the V gene TRBV5-1; D possibly corresponds to TRBD1 (7 bases). Germline V lookup: CDR1 SGHRS, CDR2 YFSETQ. The CDR3 covers 17 residues. V dropped 0 bases and J dropped 3 bases, with 13 bases sitting between them. The DNA of the CDR3 is TGCGCCAGCAGCTTGGCCCCAGGGGGAGGTGGGGCCAACGTCCTGACTTTC. Translated: CASSLAPGGGGANVLTF. Combining the CDR3 with reference TRBV5-1 and TRBJ2-6 gives the whole variable domain KAGVTQTPRYLIKTRGQQVTLSCSPISGHRSVSWYQQTPGQGLQFLFEYFSETQRNKGNFPGRFSGRQFSNSRSEMNVSTLELGDSALYLCASSLAPGGGGANVLTFGAGSRLTVL.

V usage is TRBV2 and J usage is TRBJ2-2, with D perhaps assigned TRBD1 or TRBD2 (5 bases each). Trimming shortened V by 3 bases and J by 3 bases, and 11 bases separated the two germline ends. The V gene's germline CDR1 is SNHLY and CDR2 FYNNEI. This CDR3 contains 15 residues. CDR3 sequence reads: CASSEARGDTGELFF. The DNA for the CDR3 is TGTGCCAGCAGTGAGGCGCGAGGGGACACCGGGGAGCTGTTTTTT.

The chain links TRBV28 to TRBJ2-4; D gene ambiguous. V shed 8 bases and J shed 0 bases, with 26 bases lying between them. The CDR3 totals 19 residues. In germline, CDR1 is MDHEN, CDR2 SYDVKM. CDR3 region: CASLPHDKTGQLAKNIQYF. The CDR3 DNA follows: TGTGCCAGCCTGCCCCATGATAAAACCGGGCAACTAGCCAAAAACATTCAGTACTTC.

This clone was observed once. V is TRBV5-4 and J is TRBJ1-4; D unresolved. The ends were cut back, 0 bases at V and 8 bases at J, with 11 bases in the middle. The CDR3 length is 14 residues. CDR1 SGHNT and CDR2 YYREEE come from the germline V gene (reference sequence). The CDR3 protein is CASSLDSSGEKLFF. The CDR3, as DNA: TGTGCCAGCAGCTTGGACAGCTCGGGAGAAAAACTGTTTTTT.

V usage is TRBV7-9 and J usage is TRBJ1-1, with 8 nucleotides matching TRBD1. CDR3 size: 14 residues. V lost 4 bases and J lost 3; bases outside the gene matches: 4. Germline V lookup: CDR1 SEHNR, CDR2 FQNEAQ (reference sequence). The CDR3 DNA is TGTGCCAGCAGCTCTCGGACAGGGTACACTGAAGCTTTCTTT. Translating gives CASSSRTGYTEAFF.

V gene TRBV2 combines with J gene TRBJ2-1; D is tentatively TRBD1 or TRBD2 (5 bases each). Looked up from germline, CDR1 is SNHLY and CDR2 is FYNNEI. The CDR3 length is 14 residues. V dropped 8 bases and J dropped 6 bases, with 17 bases sitting between them. The CDR3 region is CASLARLGVNEQFF. The CDR3 DNA sequence: TGTGCCAGCTTGGCCCGACTGGGGGTCAATGAGCAGTTCTTC.

A note on this clone: The same CDR3 arises from other DNA sequences in this sample as well. The rearrangement uses TRBV28 and TRBJ2-7; D may be TRBD2 (6 bases). Trimming shortened V by 5 bases and J by 2 bases, and 7 bases separated the two germline ends. Germline CDR1 is MDHEN and CDR2 is SYDVKM. CDR3 length: 12 residues. CDR3 bases: TGTGCCAGCAGTGGCGGGACCTACGAGCAGTACTTC. Translating gives CASSGGTYEQYF.

The chain joins TRBV7-2 to TRBJ2-5, with 8 bases aligning to TRBD2. Unmatched junction bases numbered 7, after V lost 5 bases and J lost 8 bases. This CDR3 has 13 amino acids. Germline CDR1 reads SGHTA; CDR2 reads FQGNSA. CDR3 sequence: CASSMSGSGTQYF. The CDR3 DNA reads TGTGCCAGCAGCATGAGCGGGAGTGGTACCCAGTACTTC.

The chain has TRBV10-2 and TRBJ1-2, with TRBD1 matching over 10 bases. The junction had 5 bases not matched to a gene; V was cut back by 7 bases and J by 6 bases. This CDR3 has 13 residues. The germline V gene encodes CDR1 WSHSY and CDR2 SAAADI. CDR3 sequence reads: CASNPTGGDGYTF. For the CDR3, the DNA is TGCGCCAGCAACCCGACAGGGGGCGATGGCTACACCTTC.

The chain combines TRBV11-3 with TRBJ2-3; D is ambiguous. Trimming stripped 1 base from V and 0 bases from J, with 8 bases between. The CDR3 has 15 residues. Germline values: CDR1 SGHNT, CDR2 YENEEA. The CDR3 protein is CASSLAGPSTDTQYF. Written as DNA, the CDR3 is TGTGCCAGCAGCTTAGCGGGCCCTAGCACAGATACGCAGTATTTT.

The rearrangement joins TRBV27 to TRBJ1-4; D is perhaps TRBD1 (6 bases). V lost 2 bases, J lost 6 bases, and 19 bases lay in between. Germline-derived CDR1 and CDR2 are MNHEY and SMNVEV (reference sequence). The CDR3 has 17 amino acids. The CDR3 loop is CASSLIWGRGADEKLFF. DNA of the CDR3: TGTGCCAGCAGTTTAATCTGGGGGCGGGGGGCTGATGAAAAACTGTTTTTT.

DNA for the CDR3: TGTGCCAGCAGCTGGGACAGGGGCACAGAGCAGTACTTC. This gives the protein CASSWDRGTEQYF. The genes are TRBV5-4 and TRBJ2-7, with 10 positions matching TRBD1. CDR3 length: 13 amino acids. Germline values: CDR1 SGHNT, CDR2 YYREEE (reference sequence). J gave up 7 bases and V 3 bases, and 4 bases lay outside the gene matches.

This chain connects TRBV10-3 to TRBJ2-6, with D hard to call. The V end lost 6 bases, the J end lost 2 bases, and 17 bases lay between the germline ends. This CDR3 has 17 residues. Per germline, CDR1 ENHRY and CDR2 SYGVKD. CDR3 coding DNA: TGTGCCATCAGCTCTCGGGCCCTCGGCACTGGGGCCAACGTCCTGACTTTC. The encoded protein is CAISSRALGTGANVLTF.

The V call is TRBV9, the J call TRBJ1-1; unclear D gene. This CDR3 is 11 amino acids long. The V end lost 4 bases, the J end lost 4 bases, and 5 bases lay between the germline ends. Germline V CDR1 and CDR2: SGDLS, YYNGEE. The CDR3 is CASSPVTEAFF. CDR3 nucleotide sequence: TGTGCCAGCAGCCCAGTCACTGAAGCTTTCTTT.

This chain uses TRBV5-1 with TRBJ2-7; D is perhaps TRBD1 (7 bases). V was shortened by 6 bases and J by 6 bases, with 16 bases between the two germline ends. The germline V gene has CDR1 SGHRS and CDR2 YFSETQ. The CDR3 contains 13 residues. The CDR3 protein is CASTSRGDSEQYF. For the CDR3, the DNA is TGCGCCAGCACAAGTAGGGGGGACAGCGAGCAGTACTTC.

The rearrangement uses TRBV27 and TRBJ2-3; D may match TRBD1 or TRBD2 (5 bases each). V was trimmed by 3 bases and J by 9 bases, leaving 19 bases between them. Germline CDR1 reads MNHEY; CDR2 reads SMNVEV (reference sequence). The CDR3 runs to 15 residues. CDR3 in amino acids: CASSFADQGEGTQYF. CDR3 coding DNA: TGTGCCAGCAGTTTCGCGGACCAGGGCGAGGGGACGCAGTATTTT.

The chain couples TRBV6-5 to TRBJ2-2; maybe TRBD1 (5 bases). The CDR3 is 15 residues long. Per the germline V gene, CDR1 is MNHEY and CDR2 is SVGAGI. V lost 2 bases, J lost 4 bases, and 11 bases lay in between. The CDR3 reads CASSYHPTVTGELFF. DNA of the CDR3: TGTGCCAGCAGTTACCATCCGACAGTCACCGGGGAGCTGTTTTTT.

The chain is built from TRBV11-2 and TRBJ1-2; TRBD1 agrees at 7 bases. Trimming at V came to 5 bases and at J to 6 bases, leaving 15 bases not matched to a gene. The germline CDR1 and CDR2 sequences are SGHAT and FQNNGV. There are 16 residues in the CDR3. CDR3 protein: CASSPMGQKPFHGYTF. The CDR3 DNA sequence: TGTGCCAGCAGCCCGATGGGACAGAAGCCATTCCATGGCTACACCTTC.

The J gene is TRBJ2-7, the V gene TRBV7-2; D remains ambiguous. Germline V gene lookup returns CDR1 SGHTA and CDR2 FQGNSA. Trimming pared 2 bases from V and 2 bases from J, leaving 7 bases between. The CDR3 length is 13 residues. The CDR3: CASSLPPPYEQYF. As DNA, the CDR3 is TGTGCCAGCAGCTTACCGCCACCCTACGAGCAGTACTTC. Complete variable domain (other parts from reference TRBV7-2 and TRBJ2-7): GAGVSQSPSNKVTEKGKDVELRCDPISGHTALYWYRQSLGQGLEFLIYFQGNSAPDKSGLPSDRFSAERTGGSVSTLTIQRTQQEDSAVYLCASSLPPPYEQYFGPGTRLTVT.

Points on this clone: Within the sample, other DNA sequences also encode this same CDR3. This rearrangement joins TRBV15 to TRBJ2-3, with D unclear. Trimming left V 3 bases short and J 2 bases short, with 3 bases between. The length of the CDR3 is 12 residues. The germline CDR1 and CDR2 sequences are LNHNV and YYDKDF (reference sequence). This CDR3 is CATSRDTDTQYF. In nucleotides, the CDR3 is TGTGCCACCAGCAGGGACACAGATACGCAGTATTTT.

The chain uses TRBV6-1 and TRBJ1-3, with a tentative D call TRBD1 (5 bases). Per germline, CDR1 MNHNS and CDR2 SASEGT. V was cut by 10 bases and J by 7 bases, with 23 bases left in between. This CDR3 spans 15 amino acids. The CDR3 spells CAIRLRGLSTNTIYF. CDR3 nucleotide sequence: TGTGCCATCCGATTGAGGGGACTAAGTACGAACACCATATATTTT.

The chain combines TRBV13 with TRBJ2-7; tentatively, D is TRBD1 (6 bases). The germline V gene encodes CDR1 PRHDT and CDR2 FYEKMQ (reference sequence). Trimming pared 3 bases from V and 0 bases from J, leaving 12 bases between. This CDR3 region has 15 residues. The CDR3 reads CASSFDRIISYEQYF. The CDR3 DNA is TGTGCCAGCAGCTTTGACAGGATCATCTCCTACGAGCAGTACTTC.